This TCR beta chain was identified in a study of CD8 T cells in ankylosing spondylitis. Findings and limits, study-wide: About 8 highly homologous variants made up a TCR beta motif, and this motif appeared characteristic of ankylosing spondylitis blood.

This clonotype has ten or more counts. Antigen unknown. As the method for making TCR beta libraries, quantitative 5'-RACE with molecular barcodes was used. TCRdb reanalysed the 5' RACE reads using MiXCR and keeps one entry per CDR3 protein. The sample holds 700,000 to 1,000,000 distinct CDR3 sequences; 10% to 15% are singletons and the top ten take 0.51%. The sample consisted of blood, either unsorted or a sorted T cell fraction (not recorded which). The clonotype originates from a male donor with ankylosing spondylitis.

DNA for the CDR3: TGCAGGTCCCCCAAGCGGGGGGTTGATGAGCAGTTCTTC. This encodes CRSPKRGVDEQFF. This chain links TRBV20-1 with TRBJ2-1; 9 nucleotides agree with TRBD2. From germline, CDR1 is DFQATT and CDR2 SNEGSKA (reference sequence). The CDR3 extends over 13 amino acids.